This TCR beta chain was captured by sequencing in a study of cytomegalovirus exposure and HLA in healthy donors. V was pared by 1 base and J by 7 bases, with 12 bases of the junction left unmatched. This CDR3 spans 16 amino acids. Germline values: CDR1 SGHRS, CDR2 YFSETQ. The PCR was carried out with 60 Vbeta primers and 13 Jbeta primers. The data were produced by immunoSEQ multiplex PCR, yet TCRdb's version contains in-frame clones alone and is incomplete. The sample comprises 150,000 to 200,000 clones, 80% to 85% of which are singletons, and around 6.3% rests with the top ten. The origin of this receptor is a woman between 50 and 59 years old in good health and CMV-seropositive. The chain employs TRBV5-1 and TRBJ2-3; 7 bases align to TRBD2. The sequenced sample was PBMCs. The CDR3 protein is CASSLRREGIGNTQYF. As DNA, the CDR3 is TGCGCCAGCAGCTTGCGTAGGGAGGGAATCGGAAATACGCAGTATTTT.